The T cell receptor (beta chain) described here comes from a study of CD8+ T cells in alopecia areata. Sequencing templates came from extracted RNA that was reverse transcribed into cDNA. This table comes from immunoSEQ multiplex PCR, and its TCRdb copy is limited to in-frame clones, with some not included. This sample has 50,000 to 70,000 clones; 44% occur once, and the top ten carry 51%. With 4 bases removed from V and 0 bases from J, the gap between germline ends came to 16 bases. The CDR3 contains 16 residues. Germline V gene sequence: CDR1 SGHTA, CDR2 FQGTGA. This chain links TRBV7-3 with TRBJ2-7; D perhaps matches TRBD2 (6 bases). The TCR comes from a human donor with alopecia areata. Specimen: NKG2D-low CD8+ T cells sorted from blood. CDR3 sequence (DNA): TGTGCCAGCAGCTCCCTCGCGGGACCAAGCTCCTACGAGCAGTACTTC. It codes for CASSSLAGPSSYEQYF.